Following are 28 T cell receptor beta chains from one sample sequenced in a study of cytomegalovirus exposure and HLA in healthy donors. Vbeta (60) and Jbeta (13) primers were used in the PCR. Libraries were prepared by immunoSEQ multiplex PCR; TCRdb keeps only in-frame clonotypes and omits some of them. The sample records 150,000 to 200,000 clones, about four fifths being singletons. Sequenced material: PBMCs. Receptor source: a young man in good health and CMV-seronegative.

J is TRBJ2-3 and V is TRBV11-2; 7 bases match TRBD2. V shed 7 bases, J shed 1 base, and the junction held 11 bases outside the gene matches. Germline CDR1 is SGHAT and CDR2 is FQNNGV. This CDR3 is 16 amino acids long. The CDR3 sequence is CASTPGEGLGTDTQYF. The CDR3 DNA follows: TGTGCCAGCACCCCCGGGGAGGGGTTGGGCACAGATACGCAGTATTTT. Variable domain in full (rest from reference TRBV11-2 and TRBJ2-3): EAGVAQSPRYKIIEKRQSVAFWCNPISGHATLYWYQQILGQGPKLLIQFQNNGVVDDSQLPKDRFSAERLKGVDSTLKIQPAKLEDSAVYLCASTPGEGLGTDTQYFGPGTRLTVL.

Comment on this clone: Additional DNA sequences in this sample encode the identical CDR3. The V and J genes are TRBV28 and TRBJ2-7; D unresolved. V gave up 4 bases and J gave up 4 bases, with 8 bases separating them. The CDR3 length is 12 residues. CDR1 is MDHEN, CDR2 SYDVKM, per germline. Here the CDR3 reads CASSSSRYEQYF. The CDR3 DNA is TGTGCCAGCAGTTCGAGCCGTTACGAGCAGTACTTC.

The J gene is TRBJ2-7, the V gene TRBV2; 10 bases match TRBD2. The CDR3 has 15 amino acids. CDR1 and CDR2 (germline): SNHLY, FYNNEI. V was pared by 6 bases and J by 0 bases, with 5 bases of the junction left unmatched. CDR3 sequence reads: CASRELAGASYEQYF. As DNA, the CDR3 is TGTGCCAGCAGGGAGCTAGCGGGAGCCTCCTACGAGCAGTACTTC. The entire variable domain, with the rest obtained from reference TRBV2 and TRBJ2-7, is as follows: EPEVTQTPSHQVTQMGQEVILRCVPISNHLYFYWYRQILGQKVEFLVSFYNNEISEKSEIFDDQFSVERPDGSNFTLKIRSTKLEDSAMYFCASRELAGASYEQYFGPGTRLTVT.

The genes are TRBV4-3 and TRBJ1-1; D uncertain. The CDR3 is 13 residues long. From germline, CDR1 is LGHNA and CDR2 YSLEER. V was shortened by 0 bases and J by 8 bases, with 10 bases between the two germline ends. CDR3 sequence: CASSQDSDMEAFF. In DNA form, the CDR3 reads TGCGCCAGCAGCCAAGATAGCGACATGGAAGCTTTCTTT.

The chain links TRBV27 to TRBJ1-4, with 7 bases fitting TRBD1. Losses at the gene ends were 6 bases for V and 8 bases for J; bases not matched to a gene: 15. The CDR3 consists of 16 residues. Germline assignment: CDR1 MNHEY and CDR2 SMNVEV (reference sequence). CDR3 protein: CASSRGAGGRGEKLFF. The CDR3 DNA sequence: TGTGCCAGCAGCCGAGGAGCAGGGGGTCGCGGGGAAAAACTGTTTTTT.

The V and J genes are TRBV27 and TRBJ1-1, with 9 bases that match TRBD1. The V gene's germline CDR1 is MNHEY and CDR2 SMNVEV (reference sequence). The V and J ends lost 2 bases and 2 bases, in that order; junction bases with no gene match: 6. CDR3 size: 16 residues. DNA of the CDR3: TGTGCCAGCAGTTTAAGAGGGGACAGGGCTAACACTGAAGCTTTCTTT. It is translated as CASSLRGDRANTEAFF.

The chain couples TRBV5-1 to TRBJ1-2; D may be TRBD1 (6 bases). The V gene's germline CDR1 is SGHRS and CDR2 YFSETQ. CDR3 length: 15 amino acids. The V end was cut by 3 bases, the J end by 3 bases, with 15 bases between. CDR3 loop: CASSSTGTKDYGYTF. CDR3 nucleotide sequence: TGCGCCAGCAGCTCGACAGGAACGAAAGACTATGGCTACACCTTC.

V gene TRBV6-5 combines with J gene TRBJ2-6; D may be TRBD1 (6 bases). CDR1 and CDR2 (germline): MNHEY, SVGAGI. The CDR3 covers 15 residues. CDR3 residues: CCAARGPSGANVLTF. The CDR3 nucleotides read TGTTGTGCGGCCAGGGGACCCTCTGGGGCCAACGTCCTGACTTTC.

This clone was counted only a few times. V usage is TRBV5-6 and J usage is TRBJ1-1; D unclear. The CDR3 contains 13 residues. Germline-derived CDR1 and CDR2 are SGHDT and YYEEEE. Trimming left V 7 bases short and J 0 bases short, with 10 bases between. This CDR3 is CASLAQVNTEAFF. The CDR3 region has the DNA TGTGCCAGCCTCGCCCAGGTGAACACTGAAGCTTTCTTT.

The CDR3 DNA reads TGTGCCAGCAGTGAAGTAACAGAAAACACTGAAGCTTTCTTT. It codes for CASSEVTENTEAFF. The chain couples TRBV25-1 to TRBJ1-1; D is unresolved. The germline V gene encodes CDR1 MGHDK and CDR2 SYGVNS. V was clipped by 2 bases and J by 2 bases, with 9 bases between them. There are 14 residues in the CDR3.

V is TRBV13 and J is TRBJ2-2, with D tentatively TRBD2 (6 bases). V gave up 5 bases and J gave up 2 bases, with 12 bases separating them. Germline values: CDR1 PRHDT, CDR2 FYEKMQ (reference sequence). The CDR3 contains 15 residues. The CDR3 reads CASSRRDFNTGELFF. DNA of the CDR3: TGTGCCAGCAGCCGGCGGGATTTCAACACCGGGGAGCTGTTTTTT.

The chain uses TRBV9 and TRBJ1-1; maybe TRBD1 (5 bases). Trimming cost V 6 bases and J 7 bases, with 16 bases left between them. Germline assignment: CDR1 SGDLS and CDR2 YYNGEE. This CDR3 is built from 13 residues. The CDR3 loop is CASTRDSLGEAFF. The CDR3 bases are TGTGCCAGCACTCGTGACAGTTTAGGTGAAGCTTTCTTT.

This clone appeared a few times. The germline gene is not matched at one end of the junction; a read error may be the cause. The V call is TRBV4-2, the J call TRBJ2-1, with 7 bases aligning to TRBD2. The CDR3 is 15 residues long. The germline V gene encodes CDR1 LGHNA and CDR2 YNFKEQ. The CDR3 DNA is TGTGCCAGCAACCAACTGGGAGGGCTGTGGGATGAGCAGTTCTTC. It codes for CASNQLGGLWDEQFF.

This sequence joins TRBV19 and TRBJ1-1, with TRBD1 identical over 9 bases. CDR1 LNHDA and CDR2 SQIVND come from the germline V gene (reference sequence). The CDR3 totals 14 residues. V gave up 6 bases and J gave up 6 bases; unmatched junction bases: 8. CDR3 sequence (DNA): TGTGCCAGTAGGTCAGGGACAGGGTTGTCTGAAGCTTTCTTT. Its protein is CASRSGTGLSEAFF.

The CDR3 region has the DNA TGCGCCAGCAGTGAAGGTGGGGGAGACAGGGCCTACGAGCAGTACTTC. As protein: CASSEGGGDRAYEQYF. The chain employs TRBV10-2 and TRBJ2-7; 7 nucleotides line up with TRBD1. The CDR3 is made up of 16 amino acids. Germline values: CDR1 WSHSY, CDR2 SAAADI. J was trimmed by 2 bases and V by 3 bases; bases with no gene match: 10.

This clone was observed a single time. The chain links TRBV5-1 to TRBJ1-5; D is uncertain. The CDR3 extends over 15 amino acids. V was clipped by 0 bases and J by 4 bases, with 11 bases between them. The V gene's germline CDR1 is SGHRS and CDR2 YFSETQ. The CDR3 DNA follows: TGCGCCAGCAGCTTGGATGGCGGGTCGAATCAGCCCCAGCATTTT. Translated, it gives CASSLDGGSNQPQHF.

This chain's CDR3 is CASSQDVGNSGNTIYF. CDR3 coding DNA: TGCGCCAGCAGCCAAGATGTCGGGAACTCTGGAAACACCATATATTTT. The chain has TRBV4-3 and TRBJ1-3; D gene uncertain. Germline V lookup: CDR1 LGHNA, CDR2 YSLEER. The CDR3 is 16 residues long. The V gene lost 0 bases and the J gene lost 0 bases, with 9 bases spanning the gap.

The chain is built from TRBV6-1 and TRBJ1-2; TRBD1 matches 9 bases. Germline loops: CDR1 MNHNS, CDR2 SASEGT. Trimming removed 1 base from V and 4 bases from J; junction bases left unmatched: 4. CDR3 length equals 15 residues. This CDR3 is CASSEEGQGLYGYTF. The CDR3 DNA follows: TGTGCCAGCAGTGAAGAGGGACAGGGCCTCTATGGCTACACCTTC.

A few counts support this clone. The gene calls are TRBV2 and TRBJ2-3, with 9 bases matching TRBD1. The germline CDR1 and CDR2 sequences are SNHLY and FYNNEI. The junction had 1 base not matched to a gene; V was cut back by 5 bases and J by 4 bases. The CDR3 consists of 13 residues. CDR3 nucleotides: TGTGCCAGCAGTCGGGACAGGGCAGATACGCAGTATTTT. The encoded protein is CASSRDRADTQYF.

The chain links TRBV7-2 to TRBJ1-1, with TRBD1 as a possible D gene (6 bases). Per germline, CDR1 SGHTA and CDR2 FQGNSA. The CDR3 runs 16 residues. The V gene lost 2 bases and the J gene lost 0 bases, with 13 bases spanning the gap. The chain's CDR3 is CASSLYPTGLNTEAFF. The DNA of the CDR3 is TGTGCCAGCAGCTTATACCCGACAGGACTGAACACTGAAGCTTTCTTT. Variable domain in full (rest from reference TRBV7-2 and TRBJ1-1): GAGVSQSPSNKVTEKGKDVELRCDPISGHTALYWYRQSLGQGLEFLIYFQGNSAPDKSGLPSDRFSAERTGGSVSTLTIQRTQQEDSAVYLCASSLYPTGLNTEAFFGQGTRLTVV.

This chain joins TRBV5-1 and TRBJ2-1; 11 bases are a match to TRBD2. The CDR3 has 16 amino acids. CDR1 is SGHRS, CDR2 YFSETQ, per germline. The ends lost 2 bases at V and 0 bases at J; junction bases unmatched: 1. The CDR3 DNA reads TGCGCCAGCAGCTTAACTAGCGGGGGCTCCTACAATGAGCAGTTCTTC. Translation: CASSLTSGGSYNEQFF.

The rearrangement uses TRBV7-2 and TRBJ2-5; tentative D call: TRBD2 (5 bases). The germline V gene has CDR1 SGHTA and CDR2 FQGNSA. Trimming pared 2 bases from V and 4 bases from J, leaving 8 bases between. The length of the CDR3 is 13 residues. The CDR3 loop is CASSLQAGETQYF. CDR3 DNA: TGTGCCAGCAGCTTACAGGCGGGAGAGACCCAGTACTTC.

The V gene is TRBV6-5, the J gene TRBJ2-7; D is perhaps TRBD1 (5 bases). CDR1 and CDR2 from the germline V gene are MNHEY and SVGAGI. The CDR3 length is 14 residues. V dropped 7 bases and J dropped 5 bases, with 18 bases sitting between them. The CDR3 protein is CASKIGRANDEQYF. CDR3 coding DNA: TGTGCCAGCAAAATCGGCAGGGCAAACGACGAGCAGTACTTC.

The chain employs TRBV5-5 and TRBJ1-1; D unclear. CDR3 size: 14 residues. The ends were cut back, 2 bases at V and 0 bases at J, with 8 bases in the middle. Germline assignment: CDR1 SGHKS and CDR2 YYEKEE (reference sequence). The CDR3 reads CASSFAVMNTEAFF. The CDR3 nucleotides read TGTGCCAGCAGCTTCGCAGTCATGAACACTGAAGCTTTCTTT.

V gene TRBV4-3 combines with J gene TRBJ2-7, with a weak D call TRBD1 (5 bases). Trimming cost V 1 base and J 2 bases, with 12 bases left between them. The CDR3 totals 15 residues. Germline CDR1 LGHNA, CDR2 YSLEER. The CDR3 region has the DNA TGCGCCAGCAGCCAAGGTGTAGGGGCAGCCTACGAGCAGTACTTC. It yields the protein CASSQGVGAAYEQYF.

This sequence joins TRBV4-3 and TRBJ2-5, with D perhaps TRBD1 (5 bases). CDR3 length: 13 amino acids. Germline V CDR1 and CDR2: LGHNA, YSLEER. The V end lost 0 bases, the J end lost 3 bases, and 5 bases lay between the germline ends. The CDR3 DNA reads TGCGCCAGCAGCCAAGACAGGGAAGAGACCCAGTACTTC. Its translation is CASSQDREETQYF.

V and J are TRBV4-1 and TRBJ1-1; D gene ambiguous. This CDR3 spans 14 amino acids. In germline, CDR1 is MGHRA, CDR2 YSYEKL. The V end lost 4 bases, the J end lost 2 bases, and 11 bases lay between the germline ends. The CDR3 sequence is CASSRAGGNTEAFF. CDR3 nucleotide sequence: TGCGCCAGCAGCCGCGCGGGCGGCAACACTGAAGCTTTCTTT.

The chain carries TRBV28 and TRBJ1-2, with D maybe TRBD1 (5 bases). The CDR3 consists of 14 residues. Looked up from germline, CDR1 is MDHEN and CDR2 is SYDVKM. The ends were cut back, 5 bases at V and 3 bases at J, with 13 bases in the middle. The CDR3 coding sequence is TGTGCCAGCAGTACCTTAGGGGAATACTATGGCTACACCTTC. Translation gives CASSTLGEYYGYTF.